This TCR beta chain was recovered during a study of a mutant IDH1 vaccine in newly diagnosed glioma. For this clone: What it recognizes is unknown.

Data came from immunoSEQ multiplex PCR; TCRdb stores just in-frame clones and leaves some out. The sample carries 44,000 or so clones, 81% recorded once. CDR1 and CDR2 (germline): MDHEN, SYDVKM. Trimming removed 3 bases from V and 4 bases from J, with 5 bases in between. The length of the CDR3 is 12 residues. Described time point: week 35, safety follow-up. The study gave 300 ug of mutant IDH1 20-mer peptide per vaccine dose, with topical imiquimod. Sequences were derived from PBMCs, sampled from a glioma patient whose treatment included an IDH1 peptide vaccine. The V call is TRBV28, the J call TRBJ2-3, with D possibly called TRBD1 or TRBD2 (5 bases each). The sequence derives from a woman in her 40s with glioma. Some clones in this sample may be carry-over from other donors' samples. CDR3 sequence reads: CASSLGADTQYF. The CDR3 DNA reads TGTGCCAGCAGTTTGGGGGCAGATACGCAGTATTTT.